What follows are 29 T cell receptor beta chains derived from one specimen sequenced in a study of blood T cell repertoires in COVID-19. The repertoire was sequenced with immunoSEQ multiplex PCR; TCRdb's copy has only in-frame clones and lacks some. The table has 250,000 to 300,000 clones, 88% seen once; the top ten hold around 10%. The sequenced sample consisted of peripheral blood. These TCRs come from a woman aged 30 to 39 with COVID-19, enrolled during active disease.

The chain employs TRBV2 and TRBJ1-5, with a tentative D call TRBD1 (5 bases). The V end lost 6 bases, the J end lost 1 base, and 13 bases lay between the germline ends. The CDR3 contains 15 residues. The germline gives CDR1 SNHLY, CDR2 FYNNEI. The CDR3 spells CASRVPGGSNQPQHF. The CDR3 DNA follows: TGTGCCAGCAGGGTCCCGGGGGGGAGCAATCAGCCCCAGCATTTT.

The chain links TRBV27 to TRBJ2-7; TRBD1 matches at 11 bases. The CDR3 consists of 15 residues. Germline trimming cut 3 bases from V and 3 bases from J; bases unmatched to any gene: 4. Germline values: CDR1 MNHEY, CDR2 SMNVEV (reference sequence). The CDR3 is CASSFLDRGHYEQYF. The CDR3 coding sequence is TGTGCCAGCAGTTTCCTGGACAGGGGGCACTACGAGCAGTACTTC.

The chain couples TRBV27 to TRBJ1-2; 11 positions match TRBD1. The CDR3 consists of 17 residues. Germline V gene sequence: CDR1 MNHEY, CDR2 SMNVEV (reference sequence). V dropped 5 bases and J dropped 4; count of bases not matched to a gene: 12. CDR3: CASSPLPDRGRVYGYTF. CDR3 nucleotides: TGTGCCAGCAGTCCCCTCCCGGACAGGGGGCGCGTCTATGGCTACACCTTC.

The V call is TRBV6-5, the J call TRBJ2-4, with D perhaps TRBD1 (6 bases). The germline V gene encodes CDR1 MNHEY and CDR2 SVGAGI. V was trimmed by 6 bases and J by 0 bases, leaving 12 bases between them. This CDR3 has 15 amino acids. Written as DNA, the CDR3 is TGTGCCAGCAGCCCCGAGGGGGAAGCCAAAAACATTCAGTACTTC. It is translated as CASSPEGEAKNIQYF.

The chain is built from TRBV25-1 and TRBJ2-5; TRBD2 matches at 11 bases. J was trimmed by 5 bases and V by 1 base; bases with no gene match: 6. CDR3 length equals 16 residues. Germline V gives CDR1 MGHDK, CDR2 SYGVNS. CDR3 sequence: CASSEWLAGGGETQYF. CDR3 coding DNA: TGTGCCAGCAGTGAATGGCTAGCGGGAGGAGGCGAGACCCAGTACTTC.

The CDR3 is CASSLAGVPYEQYF. The CDR3 DNA reads as TGCGCCAGCAGCTTAGCGGGAGTGCCCTACGAGCAGTACTTC. The J gene is TRBJ2-7, the V gene TRBV5-1, with 8 bases identical to TRBD2. The CDR3 is made up of 14 amino acids. In germline, CDR1 is SGHRS, CDR2 YFSETQ. J lost 2 bases, V lost 2 bases, and 3 bases had no gene match.

The rearrangement joins TRBV6-2 or TRBV6-3 to TRBJ2-7; possible D gene TRBD2, 7 bases. Trimming left V 6 bases short and J 0 bases short, with 18 bases between. CDR3 length equals 16 residues. Germline V gene data show CDR1 as MNHEY and CDR2 as SVGEGT. This chain's CDR3 is CASSLRGAKSSYEQYF. The DNA for the CDR3 is TGTGCCAGCAGCCTCCGGGGGGCCAAAAGCTCCTACGAGCAGTACTTC.

The chain has TRBV12-1 and TRBJ2-5; the table's D call TRBD1 went unverified against the DNA. TRBV12-1 is a pseudogene segment. The CDR3 covers 13 residues. The CDR3 loop is CASSFDGRETQYF. CDR3 DNA: TGTGCCAGCAGCTTTGATGGCCGAGAGACCCAGTACTTC.

This rearrangement joins TRBV30 to TRBJ1-3; 7 bases line up with TRBD1. This CDR3 spans 14 amino acids. Unmatched junction bases numbered 2, after V lost 0 bases and J lost 3 bases. The germline V gene encodes CDR1 GTSNPN and CDR2 SVGIG (reference sequence). CDR3 bases: TGTGCCTGGAGTGTACAGGGGAGTGGAAACACCATATATTTT. Encoded protein: CAWSVQGSGNTIYF. Drawing the rest from reference TRBV30 and TRBJ1-3, the complete variable domain is SQTIHQWPATLVQPVGSPLSLECTVEGTSNPNLYWYRQAAGRGLQLLFYSVGIGQISSEVPQNLSASRPQDRQFILSSKKLLLSDSGFYLCAWSVQGSGNTIYFGEGSWLTVV.

The CDR3 sequence is CASSPGQGSYYEQYF. In nucleotides, the CDR3 is TGTGCCAGCAGCCCCGGACAGGGGAGTTACTACGAGCAGTACTTC. The chain has TRBV9 and TRBJ2-7; 9 bases line up with TRBD1. V lost 4 bases and J lost 3; bases outside the gene matches: 8. The CDR3 sequence is 15 residues long. CDR1 is SGDLS, CDR2 YYNGEE, per germline.

This chain joins TRBV5-1 and TRBJ2-2, with 7 bases identical to TRBD2. Per germline, CDR1 SGHRS and CDR2 YFSETQ. CDR3 length: 18 amino acids. J lost 0 bases, V lost 2 bases, and 10 bases had no gene match. CDR3 residues: CASSFLVLANANTGELFF. In DNA form, the CDR3 reads TGCGCCAGCAGCTTTCTAGTACTAGCGAACGCGAACACCGGGGAGCTGTTTTTT.

In this sample, this clone turned up once. The chain recombines TRBV19 with TRBJ2-2; D is unresolved. This CDR3 contains 16 residues. CDR1 is LNHDA, CDR2 SQIVND, per germline (reference sequence). Trimming removed 1 base at V and 1 base at J, with 10 bases between. As DNA, the CDR3 is TGTGCCAGTAGTATAGTAGGAGTCGGGAACACCGGGGAGCTGTTTTTT. Translation gives CASSIVGVGNTGELFF. Complete variable domain (other parts from reference TRBV19 and TRBJ2-2): DGGITQSPKYLFRKEGQNVTLSCEQNLNHDAMYWYRQDPGQGLRLIYYSQIVNDFQKGDIAEGYSVSREKKESFPLTVTSAQKNPTAFYLCASSIVGVGNTGELFFGEGSRLTVL.

The genes are TRBV18 and TRBJ1-6; 7 nucleotides agree with TRBD1. The CDR3 loop spans 15 amino acids. Looked up from germline, CDR1 is KGHSH and CDR2 is LQKENI. Trimming removed 6 bases from V and 6 bases from J; junction bases left unmatched: 8. CDR3 nucleotides: TGTGCCAGCTCCACCACCGGACAGGTTAATTCACCCCTCCACTTT. It specifies CASSTTGQVNSPLHF.

This clone appeared once. The chain has TRBV15 and TRBJ1-5; 11 nucleotides match TRBD1. Germline V gene sequence: CDR1 LNHNV, CDR2 YYDKDF (reference sequence). Trimming took 3 bases from V and 4 from J; bases not matched to a gene: 2. This CDR3 region has 15 residues. CDR3 bases: TGTGCCACCAGCAGGGACAGGGGGCGGAATCAGCCCCAGCATTTT. Translating it yields CATSRDRGRNQPQHF. The full variable domain, completed using reference TRBV15 and TRBJ1-5, is DAMVIQNPRYQVTQFGKPVTLSCSQTLNHNVMYWYQQKSSQAPKLLFHYYDKDFNNEADTPDNFQSRRPNTSFCFLDIRSPGLGDTAMYLCATSRDRGRNQPQHFGDGTRLSIL.

The genes are TRBV19 and TRBJ2-7; 10 nucleotides agree with TRBD1. Trimming took 4 bases from V and 5 from J; bases not matched to a gene: 11. The germline V gene encodes CDR1 LNHDA and CDR2 SQIVND (reference sequence). The CDR3 extends over 16 amino acids. CDR3 DNA: TGTGCCAGTAGTACTTTAACCGGGACAGGGGCCCACGAGCAGTACTTC. It encodes CASSTLTGTGAHEQYF.

This clone was seen a handful of times. This sequence joins TRBV28 and TRBJ1-5; 11 positions agree with TRBD1. Germline assignment: CDR1 MDHEN and CDR2 SYDVKM. V shed 1 base, J shed 4 bases, and the junction held 9 bases outside the gene matches. The CDR3 totals 18 residues. The chain's CDR3 is CASSLSGQGALRNQPQHF. The CDR3 coding sequence is TGTGCCAGCAGTTTATCAGGACAGGGGGCTCTAAGGAATCAGCCCCAGCATTTT.

The chain has TRBV7-3 and TRBJ2-1, with TRBD2 identical over 8 bases. The CDR3 consists of 18 residues. With V trimmed by 2 bases and J by 0 bases, 9 bases remained unmatched. CDR1 is SGHTA, CDR2 FQGTGA, per germline. The CDR3 bases are TGTGCCAGCAGCTTATCTATAGCGGGGTTTAGCTCCTACAATGAGCAGTTCTTC. Encoded protein: CASSLSIAGFSSYNEQFF.

V usage is TRBV24-1 and J usage is TRBJ1-1; 7 bases agree with TRBD1. Germline values: CDR1 KGHDR, CDR2 SFDVKD. Losses at the gene ends were 11 bases for V and 4 bases for J; bases not matched to a gene: 3. The CDR3 consists of 11 residues. The CDR3 DNA reads TGTGCCATCGGGACAGCCACTGAAGCTTTCTTT. It codes for CAIGTATEAFF.

In its sample, this clone was seen once. The J gene is TRBJ2-3, the V gene TRBV5-4; D gene uncertain. The CDR3 loop spans 17 amino acids. The germline V and J ends were trimmed by 3 bases and 1 base, with 18 bases remaining between them. In germline, CDR1 is SGHNT, CDR2 YYREEE (reference sequence). CDR3 DNA: TGTGCCAGCAGCTCCTATCTTGGAGAGCGCGGCACAGATACGCAGTATTTT. It encodes CASSSYLGERGTDTQYF.

J is TRBJ2-2 and V is TRBV7-9; 13 positions match TRBD2. The germline V gene encodes CDR1 SEHNR and CDR2 FQNEAQ (reference sequence). Trimming cost V 2 bases and J 3 bases; bases outside gene matches: 3. The CDR3 runs to 17 residues. This CDR3 is CASSLHGLAGDTGELFF. The DNA of the CDR3 is TGTGCCAGCAGCTTACACGGACTAGCGGGAGACACCGGGGAGCTGTTTTTT.

The CDR3: CASSTGFQPQHF. The CDR3 bases are TGCGCCAGCAGTACAGGGTTTCAGCCCCAGCATTTT. The chain joins TRBV10-1 to TRBJ1-5, with D perhaps TRBD1 (6 bases). The CDR3 is 12 residues long. V gave up 5 bases and J gave up 6 bases, with 8 bases separating them. Germline CDR1 reads WNHNN; CDR2 reads SYGVQD (reference sequence).

About this clone itself: The same CDR3 is also encoded by other DNA sequences in this sample. This rearrangement joins TRBV19 to TRBJ1-5, with 7 bases aligning to TRBD1. The J segment lost 2 bases and the V segment lost 2 bases, leaving 0 bases of the junction unmatched. The CDR3 loop spans 14 amino acids. CDR1 LNHDA and CDR2 SQIVND come from the germline V gene (reference sequence). In nucleotides, the CDR3 is TGTGCCAGTAGTATAACAGGGGGCAATCAGCCCCAGCATTTT. This sequence encodes CASSITGGNQPQHF.

V gene TRBV9 combines with J gene TRBJ1-1, with 8 bases matching TRBD1. Germline V gives CDR1 SGDLS, CDR2 YYNGEE. V was clipped by 6 bases and J by 2 bases; unmatched bases: 6. The CDR3 spans 14 residues. CDR3 loop: CASTRTGRNTEAFF. The CDR3 region has the DNA TGTGCCAGCACCCGGACAGGGAGAAACACTGAAGCTTTCTTT.

The V call is TRBV27, the J call TRBJ2-7; possibly TRBD2 for D (6 bases). Trimming took off 3 bases at V and 5 bases at J, with 14 bases between the two ends. Germline CDR1 and CDR2: MNHEY and SMNVEV (reference sequence). CDR3 length: 14 amino acids. This chain's CDR3 is CASSFGGGLNEQYF. The CDR3 DNA reads TGTGCCAGCAGTTTCGGTGGAGGGCTGAACGAGCAGTACTTC.

The chain is built from TRBV5-1 and TRBJ2-1, with TRBD2 matching over 9 bases. This CDR3 is 22 amino acids long. V gave up 3 bases and J gave up 6 bases; unmatched junction bases: 28. Germline V lookup: CDR1 SGHRS, CDR2 YFSETQ. CDR3 in amino acids: CASSSHRPLAEAAGGPGNEQFF. In DNA form, the CDR3 reads TGCGCCAGCAGCTCACACCGCCCGTTGGCGGAGGCAGCGGGGGGCCCGGGCAATGAGCAGTTCTTC.

The CDR3 protein is CSASGDWVLSDEQFF. The CDR3 nucleotides are TGCAGTGCTAGTGGGGACTGGGTCCTTTCGGATGAGCAGTTCTTC. V and J are TRBV20-1 and TRBJ2-1, with a weak D call TRBD2 (6 bases). Germline CDR1 and CDR2: DFQATT and SNEGSKA (reference sequence). The CDR3 length is 15 residues. V lost 3 bases and J lost 8, with 20 bases in between.

The rearrangement joins TRBV7-2 to TRBJ2-7, with D possibly being TRBD1 (6 bases). The CDR3 is made up of 14 amino acids. Trimming stripped 5 bases from V and 0 bases from J, with 11 bases between. From germline, CDR1 is SGHTA and CDR2 FQGNSA. The DNA for the CDR3 is TGTGCCAGCAGCCTCAACAGGGTCTCCTACGAGCAGTACTTC. Encoded protein: CASSLNRVSYEQYF. The whole variable domain, remainder taken from reference TRBV7-2 and TRBJ2-7, is GAGVSQSPSNKVTEKGKDVELRCDPISGHTALYWYRQSLGQGLEFLIYFQGNSAPDKSGLPSDRFSAERTGGSVSTLTIQRTQQEDSAVYLCASSLNRVSYEQYFGPGTRLTVT.

This chain uses TRBV14 with TRBJ2-1; TRBD2 agrees at 8 bases. The CDR3 contains 17 residues. V was pared by 4 bases and J by 2 bases, with 10 bases of the junction left unmatched. Germline V CDR1 and CDR2: SGHDN, FVKESK. This CDR3 is CASSPSRAGVPYNEQFF. In DNA, the CDR3 is TGTGCCAGCAGCCCCTCAAGAGCGGGAGTCCCCTACAATGAGCAGTTCTTC.

The chain is built from TRBV30 and TRBJ1-1; D possibly corresponds to TRBD1 (5 bases). Germline V lookup: CDR1 GTSNPN, CDR2 SVGIG (reference sequence). V lost 5 bases and J 1 base, leaving 14 bases between the germline ends. The CDR3 has 14 residues. As DNA, the CDR3 is TGTGCCTGGGATAATGGGGCGCAGAACACTGAAGCTTTCTTT. The encoded protein is CAWDNGAQNTEAFF. The variable domain in full, with the rest retrieved from reference TRBV30 and TRBJ1-1, is SQTIHQWPATLVQPVGSPLSLECTVEGTSNPNLYWYRQAAGRGLQLLFYSVGIGQISSEVPQNLSASRPQDRQFILSSKKLLLSDSGFYLCAWDNGAQNTEAFFGQGTRLTVV.